The entry below describes one TCR beta chain. Only in-frame clones appear in the TCRdb table, and some are missing; sequencing was by immunoSEQ multiplex PCR. In the table there are around 50,000 clones, over 90% of which are singletons. The CDR3 has 17 amino acids. V shed 4 bases and J shed 1 base, with 18 bases lying between them. Germline-derived CDR1 and CDR2 are SGDLS and YYNGEE. The sample taken for sequencing was PBMCs. This chain connects TRBV9 to TRBJ2-1; a possible D gene is TRBD2 (7 bases). This sequence was found in a man aged 40-55 years with rheumatoid arthritis. This chain's CDR3 is CASSSREGGPSYNEQFF. For the CDR3, the DNA is TGTGCCAGCAGCTCGAGGGAGGGGGGCCCATCCTACAATGAGCAGTTCTTC.